This T cell receptor beta chain was sequenced during a study of blood T cell repertoires in COVID-19. Study background: Acute and convalescent COVID-19 samples came from the United States, Italy and Spain.

The assay was immunoSEQ multiplex PCR, and TCRdb's table has in-frame clones only and misses some. The repertoire holds about 44,000 clones, with around 84% as singletons. CDR3 length equals 16 residues. Between the trimmed V and J ends, which lost 5 bases and 5 bases, there was a span of 18 bases. Germline CDR1 reads SNHLY; CDR2 reads FYNNEI. This clone was seen only once. This clonotype was sampled from a human donor in a cohort sampled during active COVID-19. The chain couples TRBV2 to TRBJ1-4; a possible D gene is TRBD1 (6 bases). Sequenced material: peripheral blood. CDR3: CASSKDSTGLNEKLFF. For the CDR3, the DNA is TGTGCCAGCAGTAAGGACTCCACAGGGTTAAATGAAAAACTGTTTTTT.